This T cell receptor (beta chain) derives from a study of blood T cell repertoires in COVID-19. Study-wide context: Researchers got acute and convalescent COVID-19 samples from the United States, Italy and Spain. T cells, B-cell-depleted T cells, or PBMCs provided the cDNA or gDNA that served as material.

The CDR3 has 14 residues. The V gene's germline CDR1 is LNHNV and CDR2 YYDKDF (reference sequence). V was cut by 3 bases and J by 5 bases, with 12 bases left in between. Original data processing: Cell counts per sample came from amplifying reference gene primers. Repertoires were generated with immunoSEQ multiplex PCR, while TCRdb's copy carries only in-frame clones and drops some. V, J and clone size reflect that table, while D and trimming were determined from the DNA. This sample carries roughly 150,000 clones, around 80% of them seen once, and the ten largest clones take approximately 10%. This sequence originates from a man between 60 and 70 years old with active or convalescent COVID-19. Sequenced material: peripheral blood. This chain joins TRBV15 and TRBJ2-3, with D possibly being TRBD2 (5 bases). CDR3 DNA sequence: TGTGCCACCAGCAGGAGCGGCAGAGAAGATACGCAGTATTTT. This sequence encodes CATSRSGREDTQYF.